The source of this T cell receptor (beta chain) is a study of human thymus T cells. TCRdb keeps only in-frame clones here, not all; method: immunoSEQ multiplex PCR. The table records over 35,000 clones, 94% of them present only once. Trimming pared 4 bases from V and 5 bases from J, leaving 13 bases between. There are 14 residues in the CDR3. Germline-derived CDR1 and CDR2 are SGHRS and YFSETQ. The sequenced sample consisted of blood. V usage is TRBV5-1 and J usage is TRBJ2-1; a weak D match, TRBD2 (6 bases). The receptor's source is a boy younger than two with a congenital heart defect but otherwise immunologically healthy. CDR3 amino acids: CASSPMDYHNEQFF. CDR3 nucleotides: TGCGCCAGCAGCCCGATGGACTACCACAATGAGCAGTTCTTC. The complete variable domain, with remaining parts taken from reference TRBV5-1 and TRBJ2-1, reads KAGVTQTPRYLIKTRGQQVTLSCSPISGHRSVSWYQQTPGQGLQFLFEYFSETQRNKGNFPGRFSGRQFSNSRSEMNVSTLELGDSALYLCASSPMDYHNEQFFGPGTRLTVL.